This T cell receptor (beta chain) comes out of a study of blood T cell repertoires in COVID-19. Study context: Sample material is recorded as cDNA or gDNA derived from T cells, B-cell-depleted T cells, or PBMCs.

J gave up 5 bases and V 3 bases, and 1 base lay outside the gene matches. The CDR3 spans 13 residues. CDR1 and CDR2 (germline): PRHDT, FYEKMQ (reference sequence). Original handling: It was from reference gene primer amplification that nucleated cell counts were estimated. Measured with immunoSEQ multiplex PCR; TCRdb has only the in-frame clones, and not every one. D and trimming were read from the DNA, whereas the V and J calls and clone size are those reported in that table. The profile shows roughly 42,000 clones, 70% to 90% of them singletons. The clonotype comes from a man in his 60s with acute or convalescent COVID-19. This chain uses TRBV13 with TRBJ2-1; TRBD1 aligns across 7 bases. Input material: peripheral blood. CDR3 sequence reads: CASSLTGNNEQFF. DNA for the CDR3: TGTGCCAGCAGCTTGACAGGGAACAATGAGCAGTTCTTC.